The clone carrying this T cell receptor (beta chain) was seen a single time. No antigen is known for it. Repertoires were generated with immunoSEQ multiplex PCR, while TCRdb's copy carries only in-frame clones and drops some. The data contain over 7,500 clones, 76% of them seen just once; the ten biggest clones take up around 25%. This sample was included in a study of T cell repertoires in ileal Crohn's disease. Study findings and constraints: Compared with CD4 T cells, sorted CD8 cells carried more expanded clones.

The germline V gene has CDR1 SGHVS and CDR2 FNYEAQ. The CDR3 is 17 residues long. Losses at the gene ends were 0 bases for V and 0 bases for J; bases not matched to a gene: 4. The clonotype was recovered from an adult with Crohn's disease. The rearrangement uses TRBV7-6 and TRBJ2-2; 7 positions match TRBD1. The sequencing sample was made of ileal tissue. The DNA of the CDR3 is TGTGCCAGCAGCTTAGCGCGGCAGGGGGCGAACACCGGGGAGCTGTTTTTT. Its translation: CASSLARQGANTGELFF.